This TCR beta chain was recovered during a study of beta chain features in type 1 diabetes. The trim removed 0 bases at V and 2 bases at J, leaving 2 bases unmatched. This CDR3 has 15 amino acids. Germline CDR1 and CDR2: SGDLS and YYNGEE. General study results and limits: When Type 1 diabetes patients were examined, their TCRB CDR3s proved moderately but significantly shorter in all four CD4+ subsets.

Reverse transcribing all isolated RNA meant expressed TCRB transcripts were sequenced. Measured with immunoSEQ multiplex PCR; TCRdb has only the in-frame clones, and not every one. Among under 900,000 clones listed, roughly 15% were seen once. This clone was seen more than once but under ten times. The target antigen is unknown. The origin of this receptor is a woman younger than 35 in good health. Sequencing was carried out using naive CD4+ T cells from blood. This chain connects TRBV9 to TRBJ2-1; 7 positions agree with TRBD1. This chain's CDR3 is CASSVDRGTYNEQFF. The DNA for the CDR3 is TGTGCCAGCAGCGTAGACAGGGGAACCTACAATGAGCAGTTCTTC.